These 10 T cell receptor beta chains originate from one sample sequenced in a study of CD8 T cells in Susac syndrome. RNA totalling roughly 0.45 to 1 ug underwent reverse transcription with random hexamers. A single record per CDR3 protein comes from TCRdb applying MiXCR to the immunoSEQ multiplex PCR reads. There are roughly 400,000 distinct CDR3 sequences in the sample; 75% to 90% occur only once, and more than 0.09% lies in the top ten. The material sequenced was CD8+ T cells from PBMCs. The receptors were gathered from a human donor with multiple sclerosis.

This sequence joins TRBV29-1 and TRBJ1-1; D is ambiguous. The CDR3 covers 11 residues. Trimming pared 4 bases from V and 5 bases from J, leaving 8 bases between. The V gene's germline CDR1 is SQVTM and CDR2 ANQGSEA. CDR3: CSVGDETEAFF. CDR3 DNA: TGCAGCGTTGGAGACGAGACTGAAGCTTTCTTT. Filled out from reference TRBV29-1 and TRBJ1-1, the complete variable domain reads SAVISQKPSRDICQRGTSLTIQCQVDSQVTMMFWYRQQPGQSLTLIATANQGSEATYESGFVIDKFPISRPNLTFSTLTVSNMSPEDSSIYLCSVGDETEAFFGQGTRLTVV.

The chain recombines TRBV4-1 with TRBJ2-1, with D unresolved. Trimming stripped 1 base from V and 9 bases from J, with 4 bases between. This CDR3 is 11 amino acids long. Germline CDR1 reads MGHRA; CDR2 reads YSYEKL. The CDR3 is CASSQALEQFF. CDR3 DNA sequence: TGCGCCAGCAGCCAAGCTCTTGAGCAGTTCTTC.

The rearrangement joins TRBV7-9 to TRBJ2-7; D remains ambiguous. V lost 6 bases and J 5 bases, leaving 11 bases between the germline ends. This CDR3 region has 12 residues. Germline CDR1 and CDR2: SEHNR and FQNEAQ (reference sequence). The CDR3 sequence: CASRADGNEQYF. For the CDR3, the DNA is TGTGCCAGCAGAGCCGACGGCAACGAGCAGTACTTC.

The chain combines TRBV6-5 with TRBJ2-6; a possible D gene is TRBD1 (6 bases). Germline CDR1 MNHEY, CDR2 SVGAGI. CDR3 size: 18 residues. V was shortened by 4 bases and J by 0 bases, with 16 bases between the two germline ends. CDR3 in DNA: TGTGCCAGCAGTTGGACAGCCGACTTTATCTCTGGGGCCAACGTCCTGACTTTC. Amino acid sequence: CASSWTADFISGANVLTF.

J is TRBJ2-1 and V is TRBV5-4; TRBD2 agrees at 10 bases. CDR1 and CDR2 (germline): SGHNT, YYREEE (reference sequence). The CDR3 has 17 residues. Trimming took 2 bases from V and 1 from J; bases not matched to a gene: 6. The CDR3 reads CASSLTKAGGSYNEQFF. Written as DNA, the CDR3 is TGTGCCAGCAGCTTAACTAAAGCGGGAGGGTCCTACAATGAGCAGTTCTTC.

The chain employs TRBV9 and TRBJ2-1; D not certain. The germline V and J ends were trimmed by 3 bases and 4 bases, with 11 bases remaining between them. This CDR3 is 14 amino acids long. CDR1 is SGDLS, CDR2 YYNGEE, per germline. CDR3 loop: CASSGPSYYNEQFF. The CDR3 DNA sequence: TGTGCCAGCAGCGGCCCCTCGTATTACAATGAGCAGTTCTTC.

CDR3 nucleotides: TGTGCCAGTAGTATCGGGGACAGTTTCAATCAGCCCCAGCATTTT. Translation gives CASSIGDSFNQPQHF. This chain links TRBV19 with TRBJ1-5; 7 nucleotides line up with TRBD1. Per germline, CDR1 LNHDA and CDR2 SQIVND (reference sequence). V shed 3 bases, J shed 3 bases, and the junction held 5 bases outside the gene matches. CDR3 length equals 15 residues.

This clonotype was found once. This sequence joins TRBV27 and TRBJ2-3, with TRBD2 matching over 11 bases. Per the germline V gene, CDR1 is MNHEY and CDR2 is SMNVEV (reference sequence). There are 16 residues in the CDR3. The V and J ends lost 5 bases and 0 bases, in that order; junction bases with no gene match: 4. The CDR3 protein is CASSPTSGASTDTQYF. For the CDR3, the DNA is TGTGCCAGCAGTCCGACTAGCGGGGCGAGCACAGATACGCAGTATTTT.

This clonotype came up once. This rearrangement joins TRBV27 to TRBJ2-1; D is unclear. Trimming took off 4 bases at V and 4 bases at J, with 14 bases between the two ends. The CDR3 consists of 15 residues. Germline V gives CDR1 MNHEY, CDR2 SMNVEV (reference sequence). The CDR3 DNA sequence: TGTGCCAGCAGTTCCCCCATTAGTACTTACAATGAGCAGTTCTTC. Translation: CASSSPISTYNEQFF.

The chain carries TRBV4-1 and TRBJ2-2; the match to TRBD2 covers 11 bases. The V and J ends lost 6 bases and 3 bases, in that order; junction bases with no gene match: 6. The CDR3 spans 16 residues. CDR1 is MGHRA, CDR2 YSYEKL, per germline. Here the CDR3 reads CASRELAGAYTGELFF. Written as DNA, the CDR3 is TGCGCCAGCAGGGAACTAGCGGGAGCGTACACCGGGGAGCTGTTTTTT.